These 22 T cell receptor beta chains share one sample of origin, sequenced in a study of control samples from healthy donors and cancer patients. This table comes from immunoSEQ multiplex PCR, and its TCRdb copy is limited to in-frame clones, with some not included. The sample holds under 200,000 clones, around nine tenths seen once. Sequencing was performed on blood. The receptors were gathered from a woman in her twenties or thirties in good health.

The chain joins TRBV4-2 to TRBJ2-5; TRBD2 matches at 7 bases. Germline lookup yields CDR1 LGHNA and CDR2 YNFKEQ. This CDR3 is built from 16 residues. J was trimmed by 5 bases and V by 1 base; bases with no gene match: 10. In nucleotides, the CDR3 is TGTGCCAGCAGCCAAGGGGGAACCGGGACTACCGAGACCCAGTACTTC. Translating it yields CASSQGGTGTTETQYF.

V usage is TRBV2 and J usage is TRBJ1-1; 7 positions match TRBD1. The CDR3 length is 15 residues. Germline V gene data show CDR1 as SNHLY and CDR2 as FYNNEI. V shed 3 bases and J 1 base; nucleotides not matched to a gene: 5. For the CDR3, the DNA is TGTGCCAGCAGTGAGGGACAGTTCAGGAACACTGAAGCTTTCTTT. Amino acids: CASSEGQFRNTEAFF. Full variable domain (missing parts from reference TRBV2 and TRBJ1-1): EPEVTQTPSHQVTQMGQEVILRCVPISNHLYFYWYRQILGQKVEFLVSFYNNEISEKSEIFDDQFSVERPDGSNFTLKIRSTKLEDSAMYFCASSEGQFRNTEAFFGQGTRLTVV.

V gene TRBV4-1 combines with J gene TRBJ2-2; 10 bases map to TRBD1. The CDR3 contains 15 residues. The ends lost 4 bases at V and 6 bases at J; junction bases unmatched: 5. The germline V gene has CDR1 MGHRA and CDR2 YSYEKL. The CDR3 DNA reads as TGCGCCAGCAGCCGGGACAGGGGACCGTCCGGGGAGCTGTTTTTT. This codes for CASSRDRGPSGELFF.

In nucleotides, the CDR3 is TGTGCCAGCAGCTTGGTGCTAGCGGGAGAGGGGGAGCAGTACTTC. Its translation is CASSLVLAGEGEQYF. The chain uses TRBV5-6 and TRBJ2-7; 10 positions agree with TRBD2. CDR1 is SGHDT, CDR2 YYEEEE, per germline. This CDR3 is 15 amino acids long. V dropped 0 bases and J dropped 7; count of bases not matched to a gene: 7.

The chain couples TRBV28 to TRBJ2-1; 7 nucleotides align to TRBD2. Germline values: CDR1 MDHEN, CDR2 SYDVKM. This CDR3 contains 12 residues. V was pared by 3 bases and J by 12 bases, with 5 bases of the junction left unmatched. The CDR3 spells CASSFLREGQFF. CDR3 coding DNA: TGTGCCAGCAGTTTTTTGAGGGAGGGGCAGTTCTTC.

The genes are TRBV7-9 and TRBJ2-5; possibly TRBD1 for D (6 bases). V shed 1 base and J shed 5 bases, with 14 bases lying between them. The CDR3 extends over 15 amino acids. The germline V gene encodes CDR1 SEHNR and CDR2 FQNEAQ (reference sequence). The CDR3 nucleotides read TGTGCCAGCAGCTTAGTACAGGGAAGTTGGGAGACCCAGTACTTC. Protein sequence: CASSLVQGSWETQYF.

The CDR3 nucleotides read TGTGCCAGCAGTTTTAGTGGGAATGAGCAGTTCTTC. Its protein is CASSFSGNEQFF. The gene calls are TRBV6-6 and TRBJ2-1; D remains ambiguous. This CDR3 contains 12 residues. Germline lookup yields CDR1 MNHNY and CDR2 SVGAGI (reference sequence). With 4 bases removed from V and 7 bases from J, the gap between germline ends came to 8 bases.

The chain joins TRBV7-9 to TRBJ2-7, with D perhaps matching TRBD2 (6 bases). Trimming cost V 3 bases and J 7 bases, with 13 bases left between them. CDR3 length: 13 amino acids. The germline V gene encodes CDR1 SEHNR and CDR2 FQNEAQ (reference sequence). The CDR3 loop is CASSFGGAGEQYV. The CDR3 DNA reads as TGTGCCAGCAGCTTCGGCGGGGCGGGTGAGCAGTACGTC.

This chain uses TRBV7-9 with TRBJ1-6; D remains ambiguous. The CDR3 has 14 amino acids. Germline CDR1 SEHNR, CDR2 FQNEAQ (reference sequence). Trimming left V 5 bases short and J 8 bases short, with 13 bases between. The CDR3 region is CASSAPRGDSPLHF. The CDR3 coding sequence is TGTGCCAGCAGCGCACCTAGAGGTGATTCACCCCTCCACTTT.

This clone was counted at least ten times. V is TRBV11-2 and J is TRBJ1-2, with D perhaps TRBD1 (5 bases). V lost 1 base to trimming and J lost 3 bases, with 9 bases between them. The CDR3 loop spans 14 amino acids. Germline lookup yields CDR1 SGHAT and CDR2 FQNNGV. The CDR3 coding sequence is TGTGCCAGCAGCTTAGGCGGGACGGACTATGGCTACACCTTC. It is translated as CASSLGGTDYGYTF. Variable domain in full (rest from reference TRBV11-2 and TRBJ1-2): EAGVAQSPRYKIIEKRQSVAFWCNPISGHATLYWYQQILGQGPKLLIQFQNNGVVDDSQLPKDRFSAERLKGVDSTLKIQPAKLEDSAVYLCASSLGGTDYGYTFGSGTRLTVV.

The chain links TRBV11-3 to TRBJ2-3; 14 nucleotides match TRBD2. Trimming cost V 5 bases and J 3 bases; bases outside gene matches: 4. Germline V lookup: CDR1 SGHNT, CDR2 YENEEA. This CDR3 spans 16 amino acids. The CDR3 nucleotides read TGTGCCAGCAGCCCCGGGACTAGCGGGAGAACAGATACGCAGTATTTT. Protein product: CASSPGTSGRTDTQYF.

The gene calls are TRBV14 and TRBJ2-7; 14 bases are shared with TRBD2. CDR1 is SGHDN and CDR2 is FVKESK in the germline V gene. The CDR3 consists of 16 residues. The junction had 7 bases not matched to a gene; V was cut back by 4 bases and J by 5 bases. CDR3: CASSLRTGLAGDEQYF. The DNA of the CDR3 is TGTGCCAGCAGCCTCAGAACGGGACTAGCGGGAGACGAGCAGTACTTC.

V is TRBV7-8 and J is TRBJ1-1; 8 nucleotides agree with TRBD1. The germline gives CDR1 SGHVS, CDR2 FQNEAQ. Losses at the gene ends were 5 bases for V and 4 bases for J; bases not matched to a gene: 9. This CDR3 has 15 amino acids. The CDR3 sequence: CASSLRDRRATEAFF. Here the CDR3 DNA reads TGTGCCAGCAGCCTTCGGGACAGGCGAGCCACTGAAGCTTTCTTT.

The chain links TRBV11-2 to TRBJ1-1; D is unresolved. V dropped 1 base and J dropped 5 bases, with 11 bases sitting between them. This CDR3 has 14 residues. Germline V gene lookup returns CDR1 SGHAT and CDR2 FQNNGV. The CDR3 nucleotides are TGTGCCAGCAGCTTAGTGGGCGGGGAGACTGAAGCTTTCTTT. Its translation: CASSLVGGETEAFF.

The V call is TRBV6-1, the J call TRBJ1-6, with 7 nucleotides matching TRBD1. The length of the CDR3 is 17 residues. Germline assignment: CDR1 MNHNS and CDR2 SASEGT. V dropped 4 bases and J dropped 9; count of bases not matched to a gene: 15. The CDR3 here is CASSAERQGSVVSPLHF. In DNA form, the CDR3 reads TGTGCCAGCAGTGCGGAGAGACAGGGTTCAGTTGTTTCACCCCTCCACTTT.

The genes are TRBV3-1 (or the pseudogene TRBV3-2) and TRBJ2-3, with 7 bases fitting TRBD2. Germline V gene data show CDR1 as LGHDT and CDR2 as YNNKEL (reference sequence). The CDR3 totals 13 residues. Trimming at V came to 4 bases and at J to 5 bases, leaving 3 bases not matched to a gene. This CDR3 is CASSPLAEDTQYF. CDR3 coding DNA: TGTGCCAGCAGCCCGCTAGCGGAAGATACGCAGTATTTT.

A single count supports this clone. The rearrangement uses TRBV11-1 and TRBJ1-3, with D uncertain. This CDR3 is 13 amino acids long. The V and J ends lost 4 bases and 4 bases respectively, with 8 bases between them. The V gene's germline CDR1 is SGHAT and CDR2 FQDESV (reference sequence). The CDR3 DNA reads TGTGCCAGCAGCTCGTTTTGGGGAAACACCATATATTTT. It encodes CASSSFWGNTIYF.

This chain links TRBV11-2 with TRBJ2-5; tentatively, D is TRBD2 (6 bases). Deletions cut 5 bases from V and 2 bases from J, with 12 bases between. Germline CDR1 and CDR2: SGHAT and FQNNGV. The CDR3 has 14 residues. CDR3 DNA sequence: TGTGCCAGCAGCAACTGGGACTTACAAGAGACCCAGTACTTC. Residues: CASSNWDLQETQYF.

V gene TRBV6-4 combines with J gene TRBJ1-1, with 7 bases identical to TRBD1. Per the germline V gene, CDR1 is MRHNA and CDR2 is SNTAGT. CDR3 length equals 13 residues. Losses at the gene ends were 5 bases for V and 4 bases for J; bases not matched to a gene: 4. The CDR3 DNA is TGTGCCAGCAGTACAGGGGAGGGCACTGAAGCTTTCTTT. Its protein is CASSTGEGTEAFF.

This clone was counted once. The V and J genes are TRBV7-9 and TRBJ1-1; 10 bases are a match to TRBD1. CDR1 and CDR2 from the germline V gene are SEHNR and FQNEAQ (reference sequence). CDR3 length: 16 residues. V dropped 2 bases and J dropped 9; count of bases not matched to a gene: 12. The CDR3 DNA reads as TGTGCCAGCAGCTTAAATCGGGACAGGGGCATACGGAAAGCTTTCTTT. Translated: CASSLNRDRGIRKAFF.

In its sample, this clone was seen once. The V and J genes are TRBV6-1 and TRBJ2-7; D gene ambiguous. Per the germline V gene, CDR1 is MNHNS and CDR2 is SASEGT. This CDR3 has 13 residues. V was cut by 0 bases and J by 5 bases, with 8 bases left in between. CDR3 sequence: CASSEAAIDEQYF. Here the CDR3 DNA reads TGTGCCAGCAGTGAAGCGGCAATCGACGAGCAGTACTTC.

This clone has just one count. This chain links TRBV12-3 or TRBV12-4 with TRBJ2-5; TRBD1 is a possible D gene (6 bases). Trimming left V 8 bases short and J 5 bases short, with 12 bases between. CDR3 size: 12 residues. The CDR3 spells CASQGSWETQYF. Here the CDR3 DNA reads TGTGCCAGCCAGGGGAGTTGGGAGACCCAGTACTTC.